This TCR beta chain emerged from a study of T cells in Graves' hyperthyroidism and ophthalmopathy. General observations from the study: Ophthalmopathy got predicted by the model a median about six months before its onset. Among thyroid clonotypes expanded above 0.001, most also appeared in blood.

The investigators amplified TCR beta CDR3 regions from RNA transcripts. HTBI primers were the set used in a first-round RT-PCR of the TCR CDR3. One entry per CDR3 protein, called by TCRdb with MiXCR from the multiplex PCR reads. This sample yields 490,000 or so distinct CDR3 sequences, of which around 15% are seen a single time; approximately 32% belongs to the top ten. CDR3 length: 16 amino acids. The V gene lost 3 bases and the J gene lost 2 bases, with 14 bases spanning the gap. Germline CDR1 and CDR2: LNHDA and SQIVND (reference sequence). A remark on this clonotype: The antigen remains undetermined.

This sequence originates from a woman younger than 45 with Graves' ophthalmopathy. The chain uses TRBV19 and TRBJ2-1, with D possibly matching TRBD2 (6 bases). Input material: blood. CDR3 region: CASSIPGGETYNEQFF. The CDR3 bases are TGTGCCAGTAGTATCCCCGGCGGGGAGACCTACAATGAGCAGTTCTTC.